This T cell receptor (beta chain) came from a study of shared clonotypes between healthy human individuals. Findings and caveats of the study: Relative to memory subsets, naive subsets generally showed larger estimated richness.

Several immunoSEQ plates held equal portions of the genomic DNA taken from each subset. Authors' data handling: In the immunoSEQ data, sequences were junction-only and lacked quality scores, so filtering differed. Profiled with immunoSEQ multiplex PCR; TCRdb holds only in-frame clones, not every one. V and J calls and clone size are copied from that table; D and trimming were computed from the DNA. The sample comprises some 600,000 clones, 96% of which are singletons, and more than 0.085% rests with the top ten. Germline V gene lookup returns CDR1 SGHDT and CDR2 YYEEEE. The CDR3 spans 16 residues. Deletions cut 0 bases from V and 7 bases from J, with 17 bases between. In this sample, this clone turned up once. What it binds is unknown. CD8 cells regarded as naive lacked CD45RO, were positively chosen for CCR7, and omitted terminally differentiated effector memory CD45RA+ cells.

The clonotype comes from a woman younger than 45 in good health. The gene calls are TRBV5-6 and TRBJ2-1; D is possibly TRBD1 (5 bases). Source material: naive CD8+ T cells sorted from blood. CDR3 sequence: CASSLGGQGLENEQFF. The CDR3 DNA reads TGTGCCAGCAGCTTGGGGGGCCAGGGTCTCGAAAATGAGCAGTTCTTC.